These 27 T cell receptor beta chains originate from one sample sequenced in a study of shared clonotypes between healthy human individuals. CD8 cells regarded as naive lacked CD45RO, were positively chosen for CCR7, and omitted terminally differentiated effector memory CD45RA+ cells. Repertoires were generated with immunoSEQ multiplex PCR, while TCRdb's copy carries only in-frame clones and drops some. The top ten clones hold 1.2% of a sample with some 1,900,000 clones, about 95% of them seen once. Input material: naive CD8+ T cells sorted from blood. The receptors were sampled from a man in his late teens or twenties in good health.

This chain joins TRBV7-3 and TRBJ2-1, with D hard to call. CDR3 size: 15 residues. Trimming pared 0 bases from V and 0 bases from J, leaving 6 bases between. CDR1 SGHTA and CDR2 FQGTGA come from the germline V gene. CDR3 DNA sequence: TGTGCCAGCAGCTTAACGCCGAGCTCCTACAATGAGCAGTTCTTC. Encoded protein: CASSLTPSSYNEQFF.

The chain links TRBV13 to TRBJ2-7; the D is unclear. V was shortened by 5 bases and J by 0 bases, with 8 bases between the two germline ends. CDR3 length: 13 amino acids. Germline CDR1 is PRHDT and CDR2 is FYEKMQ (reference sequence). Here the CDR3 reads CASSLVTSYEQYF. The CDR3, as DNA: TGTGCCAGCAGCCTGGTTACCTCCTACGAGCAGTACTTC.

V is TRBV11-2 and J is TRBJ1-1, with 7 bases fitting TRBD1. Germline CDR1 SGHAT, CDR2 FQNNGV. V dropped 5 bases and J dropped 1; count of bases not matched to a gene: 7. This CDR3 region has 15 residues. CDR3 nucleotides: TGTGCCAGCAGCCCCTCGGGACAGAGGAACACTGAAGCTTTCTTT. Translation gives CASSPSGQRNTEAFF.

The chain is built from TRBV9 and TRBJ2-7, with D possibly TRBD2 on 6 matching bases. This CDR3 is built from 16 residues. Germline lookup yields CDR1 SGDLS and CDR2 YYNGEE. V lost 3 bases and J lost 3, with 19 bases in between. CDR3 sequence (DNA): TGTGCCAGCAGCGACATGCAGGGTGGGGGGATCTACGAGCAGTACTTC. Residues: CASSDMQGGGIYEQYF.

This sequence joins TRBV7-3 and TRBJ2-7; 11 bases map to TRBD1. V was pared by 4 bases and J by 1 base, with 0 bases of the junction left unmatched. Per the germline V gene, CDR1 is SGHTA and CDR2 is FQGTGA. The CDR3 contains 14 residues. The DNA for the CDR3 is TGTGCCAGCAGCTGGGACAGGGGGTCCTACGAGCAGTACTTC. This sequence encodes CASSWDRGSYEQYF. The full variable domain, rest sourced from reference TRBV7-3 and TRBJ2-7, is GAGVSQTPSNKVTEKGKYVELRCDPISGHTALYWYRQSLGQGPEFLIYFQGTGAADDSGLPNDRFFAVRPEGSVSTLKIQRTERGDSAVYLCASSWDRGSYEQYFGPGTRLTVT.

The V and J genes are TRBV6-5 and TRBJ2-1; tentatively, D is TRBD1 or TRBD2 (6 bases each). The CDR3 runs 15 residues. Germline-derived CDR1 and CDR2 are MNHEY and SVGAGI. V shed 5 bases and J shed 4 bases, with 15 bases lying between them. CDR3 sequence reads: CASSAAGHGYNEQFF. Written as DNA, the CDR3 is TGTGCCAGCAGTGCCGCGGGACACGGGTACAATGAGCAGTTCTTC.

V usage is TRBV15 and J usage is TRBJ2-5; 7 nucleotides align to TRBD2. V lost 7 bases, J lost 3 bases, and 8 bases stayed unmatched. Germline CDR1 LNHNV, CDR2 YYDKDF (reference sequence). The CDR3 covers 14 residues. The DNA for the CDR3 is TGTGCCACCACCCTTGCGGGAGTAGAAGAGACCCAGTACTTC. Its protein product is CATTLAGVEETQYF.

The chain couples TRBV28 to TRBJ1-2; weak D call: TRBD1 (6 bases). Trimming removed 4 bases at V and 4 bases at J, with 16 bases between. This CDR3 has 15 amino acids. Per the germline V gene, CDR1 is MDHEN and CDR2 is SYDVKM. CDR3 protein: CASSSREQGSYGYTF. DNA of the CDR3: TGTGCCAGCAGTTCTCGGGAGCAGGGGAGCTATGGCTACACCTTC.

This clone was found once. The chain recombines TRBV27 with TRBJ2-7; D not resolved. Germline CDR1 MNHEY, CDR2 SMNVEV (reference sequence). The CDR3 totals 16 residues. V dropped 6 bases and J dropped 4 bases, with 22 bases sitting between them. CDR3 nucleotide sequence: TGTGCCAGCAGCCATCCCCCCGGTTTGGGCTATTACGAGCAGTACTTC. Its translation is CASSHPPGLGYYEQYF.

This CDR3 is CASIDRGVIMNTEAFF. CDR3 nucleotide sequence: TGTGCCAGCATAGACAGGGGGGTTATCATGAACACTGAAGCTTTCTTT. This chain joins TRBV7-9 and TRBJ1-1; 9 bases are shared with TRBD1. CDR3 size: 16 residues. Germline V lookup: CDR1 SEHNR, CDR2 FQNEAQ (reference sequence). V lost 7 bases, J lost 0 bases, and 9 bases stayed unmatched.

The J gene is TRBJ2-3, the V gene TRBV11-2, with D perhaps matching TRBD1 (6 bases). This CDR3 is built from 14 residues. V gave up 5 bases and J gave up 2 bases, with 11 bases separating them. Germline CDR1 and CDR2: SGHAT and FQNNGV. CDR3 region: CASSTGTYTDTQYF. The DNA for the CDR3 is TGTGCCAGCAGCACAGGGACGTACACAGATACGCAGTATTTT.

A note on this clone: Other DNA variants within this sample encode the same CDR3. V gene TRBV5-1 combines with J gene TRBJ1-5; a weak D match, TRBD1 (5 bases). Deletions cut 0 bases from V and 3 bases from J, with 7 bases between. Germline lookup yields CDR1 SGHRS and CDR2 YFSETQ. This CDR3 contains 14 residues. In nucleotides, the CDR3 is TGCGCCAGCAGCTTGGGACAGCTCAATCAGCCCCAGCATTTT. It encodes CASSLGQLNQPQHF.

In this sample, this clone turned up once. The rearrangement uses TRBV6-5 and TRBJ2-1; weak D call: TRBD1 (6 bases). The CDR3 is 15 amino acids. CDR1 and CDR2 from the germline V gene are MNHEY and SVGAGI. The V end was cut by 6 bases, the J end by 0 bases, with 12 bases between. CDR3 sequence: CASSGGQSSYNEQFF. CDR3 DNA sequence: TGTGCCAGCAGCGGAGGACAGAGCTCCTACAATGAGCAGTTCTTC.

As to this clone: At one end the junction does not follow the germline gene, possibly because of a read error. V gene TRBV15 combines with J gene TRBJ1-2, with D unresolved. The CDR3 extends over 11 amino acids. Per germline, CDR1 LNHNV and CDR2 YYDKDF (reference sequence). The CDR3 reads CATSPAAGYIF. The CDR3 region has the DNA TGTGCCACCAGTCCCGCCGCCGGCTACATCTTC.

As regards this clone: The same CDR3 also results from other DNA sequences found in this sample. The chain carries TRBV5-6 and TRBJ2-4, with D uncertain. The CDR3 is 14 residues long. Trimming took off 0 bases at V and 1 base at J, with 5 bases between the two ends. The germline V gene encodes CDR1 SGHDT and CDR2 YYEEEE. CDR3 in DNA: TGTGCCAGCAGCTTGGAGCTGGCCAAAAACATTCAGTACTTC. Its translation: CASSLELAKNIQYF.

CDR3: CASSWGDYQETQYF. The CDR3 DNA reads TGTGCCAGCAGCTGGGGGGACTACCAAGAGACCCAGTACTTC. V gene TRBV5-4 combines with J gene TRBJ2-5; D is possibly TRBD2 (6 bases). Germline V lookup: CDR1 SGHNT, CDR2 YYREEE (reference sequence). Deletions cut 3 bases from V and 0 bases from J, with 9 bases between. This CDR3 spans 14 amino acids.

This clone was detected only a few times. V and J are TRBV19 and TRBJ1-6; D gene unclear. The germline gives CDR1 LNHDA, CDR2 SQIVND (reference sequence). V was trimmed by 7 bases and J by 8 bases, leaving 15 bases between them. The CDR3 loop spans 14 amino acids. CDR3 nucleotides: TGTGCCAGTAAAAAAAGGGAAAGTCATTCACCCCTCCACTTT. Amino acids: CASKKRESHSPLHF.

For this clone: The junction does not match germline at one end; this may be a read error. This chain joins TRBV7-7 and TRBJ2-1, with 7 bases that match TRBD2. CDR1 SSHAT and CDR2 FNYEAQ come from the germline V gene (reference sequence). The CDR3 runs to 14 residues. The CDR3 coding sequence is TGTGCTAGCAGCTTAGCCGGGGGGAACAATGAGCAGTTCTTC. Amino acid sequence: CASSLAGGNNEQFF.

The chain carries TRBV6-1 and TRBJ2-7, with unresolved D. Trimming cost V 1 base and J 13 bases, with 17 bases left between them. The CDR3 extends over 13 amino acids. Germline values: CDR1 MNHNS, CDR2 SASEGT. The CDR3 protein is CASSEGWAWATYF. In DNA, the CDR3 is TGTGCCAGCAGTGAAGGGTGGGCATGGGCAACCTACTTC.

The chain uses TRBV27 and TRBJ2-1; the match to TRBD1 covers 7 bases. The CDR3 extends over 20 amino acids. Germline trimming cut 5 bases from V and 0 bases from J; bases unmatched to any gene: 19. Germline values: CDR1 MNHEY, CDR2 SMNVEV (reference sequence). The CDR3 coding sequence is TGTGCCAGCAGTCATGCACAGGGGACCCGAGCTTTCTTCTCCTACAATGAGCAGTTCTTC. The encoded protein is CASSHAQGTRAFFSYNEQFF.

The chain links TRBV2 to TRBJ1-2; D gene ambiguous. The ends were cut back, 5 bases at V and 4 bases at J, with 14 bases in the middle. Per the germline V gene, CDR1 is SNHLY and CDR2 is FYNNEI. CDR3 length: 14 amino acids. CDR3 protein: CASSLAPEGYGYTF. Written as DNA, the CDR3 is TGTGCCAGCAGTCTCGCCCCGGAGGGCTATGGCTACACCTTC.

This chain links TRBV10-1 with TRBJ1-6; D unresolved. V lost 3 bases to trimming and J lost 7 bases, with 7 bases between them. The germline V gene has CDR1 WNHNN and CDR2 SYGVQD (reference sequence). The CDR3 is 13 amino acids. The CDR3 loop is CASSDADNSPLHF. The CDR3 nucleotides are TGCGCCAGCAGTGACGCTGACAATTCACCCCTCCACTTT.

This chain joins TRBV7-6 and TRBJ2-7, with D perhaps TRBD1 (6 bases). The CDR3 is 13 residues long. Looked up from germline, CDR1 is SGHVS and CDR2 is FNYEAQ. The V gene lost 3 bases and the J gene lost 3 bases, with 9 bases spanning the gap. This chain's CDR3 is CASSLGHLYEQYF. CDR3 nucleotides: TGTGCCAGCAGCTTGGGACATCTCTACGAGCAGTACTTC.

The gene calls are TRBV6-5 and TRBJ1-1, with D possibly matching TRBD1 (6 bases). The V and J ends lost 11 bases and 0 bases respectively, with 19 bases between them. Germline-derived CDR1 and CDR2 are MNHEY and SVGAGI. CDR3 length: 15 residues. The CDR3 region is CAAGPWGAMNTEAFF. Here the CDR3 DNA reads TGTGCCGCTGGGCCGTGGGGGGCAATGAACACTGAAGCTTTCTTT.

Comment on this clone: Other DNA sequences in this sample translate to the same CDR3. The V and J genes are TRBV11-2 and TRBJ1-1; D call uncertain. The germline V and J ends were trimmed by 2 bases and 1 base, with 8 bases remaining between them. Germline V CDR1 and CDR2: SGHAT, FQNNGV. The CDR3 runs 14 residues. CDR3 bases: TGTGCCAGCAGCTTAAGACGGGGGAACACTGAAGCTTTCTTT. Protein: CASSLRRGNTEAFF.

The CDR3 here is CASSVGGLAGEREQYF. Written as DNA, the CDR3 is TGTGCCAGCAGCGTAGGCGGTCTAGCGGGAGAGCGAGAGCAGTACTTC. This sequence joins TRBV9 and TRBJ2-7; TRBD2 matches at 10 bases. CDR1 SGDLS and CDR2 YYNGEE come from the germline V gene. The CDR3 sequence is 16 residues long. Losses at the gene ends were 0 bases for V and 7 bases for J; bases not matched to a gene: 10. Together with reference TRBV9 and TRBJ2-7, the CDR3 gives the full variable domain: DSGVTQTPKHLITATGQRVTLRCSPRSGDLSVYWYQQSLDQGLQFLIQYYNGEERAKGNILERFSAQQFPDLHSELNLSSLELGDSALYFCASSVGGLAGEREQYFGPGTRLTVT.

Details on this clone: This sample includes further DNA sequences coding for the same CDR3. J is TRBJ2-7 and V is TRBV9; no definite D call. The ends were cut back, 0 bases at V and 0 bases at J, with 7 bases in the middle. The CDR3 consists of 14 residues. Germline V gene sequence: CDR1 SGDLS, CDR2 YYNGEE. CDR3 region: CASSVDWGSYEQYF. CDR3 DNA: TGTGCCAGCAGCGTAGACTGGGGCTCCTACGAGCAGTACTTC. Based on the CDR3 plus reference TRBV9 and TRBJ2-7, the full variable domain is DSGVTQTPKHLITATGQRVTLRCSPRSGDLSVYWYQQSLDQGLQFLIQYYNGEERAKGNILERFSAQQFPDLHSELNLSSLELGDSALYFCASSVDWGSYEQYFGPGTRLTVT.